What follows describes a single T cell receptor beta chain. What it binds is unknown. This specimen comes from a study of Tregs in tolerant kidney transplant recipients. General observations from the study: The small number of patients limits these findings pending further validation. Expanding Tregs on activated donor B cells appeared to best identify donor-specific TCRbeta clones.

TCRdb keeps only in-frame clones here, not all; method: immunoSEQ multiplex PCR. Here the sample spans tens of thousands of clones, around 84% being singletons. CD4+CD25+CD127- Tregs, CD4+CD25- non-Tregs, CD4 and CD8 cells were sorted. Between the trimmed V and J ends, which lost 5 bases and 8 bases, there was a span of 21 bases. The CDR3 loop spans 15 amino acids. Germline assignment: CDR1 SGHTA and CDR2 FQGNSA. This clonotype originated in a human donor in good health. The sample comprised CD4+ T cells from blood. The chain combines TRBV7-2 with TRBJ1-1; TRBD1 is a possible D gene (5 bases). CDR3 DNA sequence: TGTGCCAGCAGCCCCCGGGGAGCAAAGGGGATCGAAGCTTTCTTT. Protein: CASSPRGAKGIEAFF.